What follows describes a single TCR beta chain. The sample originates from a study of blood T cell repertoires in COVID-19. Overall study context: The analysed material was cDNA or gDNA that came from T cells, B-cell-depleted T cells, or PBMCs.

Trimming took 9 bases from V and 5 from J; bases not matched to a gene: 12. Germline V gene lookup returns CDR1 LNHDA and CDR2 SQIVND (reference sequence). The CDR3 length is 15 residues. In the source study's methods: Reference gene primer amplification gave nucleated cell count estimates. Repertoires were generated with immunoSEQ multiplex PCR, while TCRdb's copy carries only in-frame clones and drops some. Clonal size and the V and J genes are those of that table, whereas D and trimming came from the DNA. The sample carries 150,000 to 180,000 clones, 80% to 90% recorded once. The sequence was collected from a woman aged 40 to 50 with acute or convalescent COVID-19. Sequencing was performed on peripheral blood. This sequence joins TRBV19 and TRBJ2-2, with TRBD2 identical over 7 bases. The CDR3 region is CASRASGVLTGELFF. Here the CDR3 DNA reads TGTGCCAGCAGAGCCAGCGGGGTTCTTACCGGGGAGCTGTTTTTT.